The entry below gives a single TCR beta chain sequence along with its context. Trimming left V 2 bases short and J 5 bases short, with 10 bases between. In germline, CDR1 is MNHEY, CDR2 SMNVEV (reference sequence). The CDR3 extends over 13 amino acids. Only in-frame clones appear in the TCRdb table, and some are missing; sequencing was by immunoSEQ multiplex PCR. Of fewer than 2.5 million clones listed, approximately 93% were seen once; the top ten hold 0.36%. The data derive from a study of shared clonotypes between healthy human individuals. This receptor was identified in a man between 18 and 35 years old in good health. Some clones in this sample may be carry-over from other donors' samples. Sequenced sample: naive CD4+ T cells from PBMCs. Subset of the sample: CD45RA+ positively selected. The rearrangement joins TRBV27 to TRBJ2-7; no definite D call. As DNA, the CDR3 is TGTGCCAGCAGTTTAAAAAGGGTGGACGAGCAGTACTTC. Amino acid sequence: CASSLKRVDEQYF.